This TCR beta chain was retrieved from a study of OX40 agonist ivuxolimab in advanced cancers. Study-level background: Ivuxolimab was a fully human IgG2 agonistic monoclonal antibody targeting the costimulatory receptor OX40 (CD134). Partial responses were achieved by three dose-escalation patients, of whom one had hepatocellular carcinoma and two had cutaneous melanoma. Of the roughly 52 patients in dose escalation, about 20 had hepatocellular carcinoma, about 15 had melanoma, 9 had renal cell carcinoma and 9 had head and neck cancer. The paper describes the monotherapy dose-escalation part (N of about 47 patients) of the phase I trial of ivuxolimab. Intravenous ivuxolimab was administered to patients every 2 weeks at six dose levels: 0.01, 0.1, 0.3, 1.5, 3 and 10 mg/kg. Patients were allowed to have had prior anti-PD-1, anti-PD-L1 or anti-CTLA-4 therapy, and about 40% of the dose-escalation patients had been treated with checkpoint inhibitors. Peripheral TCRbeta sequencing was intended to test whether TCR sequence diversity was altered and clonal T-cell expansion was caused by ivuxolimab. In the dose-escalation cohort, 70% to 85% of patients were male, and the mean age was approximately 60 years with a range of about 20 to 80.

As regards this clone: The antigen it binds to is not known. Per-base quality was not reported, and no clone a single base away is much larger than it.

For sequencing of the TCRbeta CDR3 region, genomic DNA was extracted from the sorted cells. The immunoSEQ Assay was used to sequence the TCRbeta CDR3 regions. The immuneACCESS repertoire file appears here via TCRdb, limited to in-frame rearrangements. These files lack a portion of the clones; in checked studies, under half of the deficit traces to unresolved V genes, and the cause of the others is not known. This sample comprises over 150,000 clones, approximately 94% of them detected only once. The ten biggest clones cover around 0.33% of the sample. The trial excluded patients who had a history of autoimmune disease or who were on systemic immunosuppression. Peripheral blood for TCR sequencing was collected from all dose cohorts at baseline, on cycle 4 day 1, and on cycle 7 day 1. Samples came from an open-label, multicenter, first-in-human phase I dose-escalation trial of ivuxolimab. The trial enrolled adults with locally advanced or metastatic head and neck squamous cell, hepatocellular, melanoma or renal cell carcinoma. Before TCR sequencing, CD4+ T cells and CD8+ T cells from peripheral blood were sorted into separate populations.

Overall results and qualifications from the work: In the 0.1-3.0 mg/kg groups, partial responders were among the patients with the lowest normalized peripheral clonal expansion, particularly in CD8+ T cells. At doses from 0.1 to 3.0 mg/kg, clonal expansion was seen in both CD4+ and CD8+ blood T cells between baseline and week 6. Low levels of normalized T-cell clonal expansion were also shown by some nonresponding patients. Which antigens the clonally expanded peripheral T cells were specific for was not determined. After ivuxolimab, more expanded clones were found on average in CD8+ T cells than in CD4+ T cells.

The sample consisted of CD4+ or CD8+ T cells sorted from blood, taken in a trial of the OX40 agonist ivuxolimab. The receptor was derived from an adult with an advanced solid tumor such as melanoma, head and neck, liver or kidney cancer.

The DNA sequence is given as TGTGCCAGTAGTAGGGGTGGGCAGACCACAGATACGCAGTATTTT. Its coded protein is CASSRGGQTTDTQYF. The sequence is built from TRBV19 and TRBJ2-3, with the D gene uncertain. Trimming takes 4 bases from V and 2 bases from J, and the germline ends sit 13 bases apart. Looking up the germline V gene (reference sequence) yields CDR1 LNHDA and CDR2 SQIVND. Spanning cysteine to phenylalanine, the CDR3 consists of 15 amino acids. Only the CDR3 DNA stays, 45 bases, in frame from base 1.